The 30 T cell receptor beta chains below come from one sample, sequenced in a study of Ad26.COV2.S vaccination and SARS-CoV-2 variants. Sequencing used immunoSEQ multiplex PCR; TCRdb keeps in-frame clones, though not all of them. Of roughly 350,000 clones in the sample, around nine tenths were seen once. This sample's treatment: some 20 received Ad26.COV2.S at low or high dose, single or two shots; roughly five received placebo; per-sample allocation not given. Sampling happened 63 days after the first vaccine or placebo injection. This material consisted of peripheral blood, taken in a trial of Ad26.COV2.S vaccine versus placebo. The origin of the receptors is a person between 18 and 60 years old who received the Ad26.COV2.S COVID-19 vaccine or a placebo.

The rearrangement uses TRBV9 and TRBJ2-1; D remains ambiguous. This CDR3 contains 11 residues. Germline CDR1 SGDLS, CDR2 YYNGEE. Trimming removed 4 bases from V and 8 bases from J, with 7 bases in between. The CDR3 region has the DNA TGTGCCAGCAGCCTCGACCATGAGCAGTTCTTC. This gives the protein CASSLDHEQFF.

This chain uses TRBV27 with TRBJ1-2, with unresolved D. The germline V gene has CDR1 MNHEY and CDR2 SMNVEV (reference sequence). CDR3 length: 14 amino acids. V lost 3 bases and J lost 2, with 10 bases in between. DNA for the CDR3: TGTGCCAGCAGTTTTAGGAGCACCAACTATGGCTACACCTTC. Translating gives CASSFRSTNYGYTF.

The chain is built from TRBV28 and TRBJ2-3, with 13 bases aligning to TRBD2. This CDR3 has 19 amino acids. Per the germline V gene, CDR1 is MDHEN and CDR2 is SYDVKM. V shed 3 bases, J shed 6 bases, and the junction held 15 bases outside the gene matches. The CDR3 DNA is TGTGCCAGCAGTTTTGGCCAAGGGACTAGCGGGGAGACCTGGGATACGCAGTATTTT. It specifies CASSFGQGTSGETWDTQYF.

This rearrangement joins TRBV3-1 (or the pseudogene TRBV3-2) to TRBJ1-2; 8 bases are a match to TRBD1. Trimming cost V 6 bases and J 8 bases; bases outside gene matches: 8. The CDR3 loop spans 13 amino acids. CDR1 and CDR2 (germline): LGHDT, YNNKEL (reference sequence). CDR3 loop: CASSDRGRRGYTF. The CDR3 nucleotides are TGTGCCAGCAGTGACAGGGGCCGCCGGGGCTACACCTTC.

This clone was counted between two and nine times. Other DNA sequences within the sample encode an identical CDR3. The genes are TRBV28 and TRBJ1-5; 9 bases map to TRBD1. CDR3 length equals 14 residues. Germline CDR1 is MDHEN and CDR2 is SYDVKM. V shed 3 bases, J shed 7 bases, and the junction held 4 bases outside the gene matches. Here the CDR3 reads CASSLGQGIQPQHF. CDR3 coding DNA: TGTGCCAGCAGTTTGGGACAGGGAATCCAGCCCCAGCATTTT.

J is TRBJ1-1 and V is TRBV5-6, with 7 bases fitting TRBD1. The trim removed 6 bases at V and 1 base at J, leaving 6 bases unmatched. This CDR3 contains 14 residues. CDR1 is SGHDT and CDR2 is YYEEEE in the germline V gene. The CDR3 sequence: CASTVGDRNTEAFF. CDR3 in DNA: TGTGCCAGCACCGTTGGGGACAGGAACACTGAAGCTTTCTTT. The full variable domain, completed using reference TRBV5-6 and TRBJ1-1, is DAGVTQSPTHLIKTRGQQVTLRCSPKSGHDTVSWYQQALGQGPQFIFQYYEEEERQRGNFPDRFSGHQFPNYSSELNVNALLLGDSALYLCASTVGDRNTEAFFGQGTRLTVV.

This clone showed up just once. The CDR3 region has the DNA TGTGCCAGCAGCTTAGGACCAACAATGGGGTATGAGCAGTTCTTC. It is translated as CASSLGPTMGYEQFF. The chain has TRBV7-6 and TRBJ2-1; no definite D call. The CDR3 is 15 amino acids. V was clipped by 1 base and J by 8 bases, with 15 bases between them. Germline loops: CDR1 SGHVS, CDR2 FNYEAQ.

The chain couples TRBV20-1 to TRBJ2-7; 8 positions match TRBD2. The CDR3 has 15 residues. CDR1 is DFQATT, CDR2 SNEGSKA, per germline (reference sequence). V lost 3 bases to trimming and J lost 1 base; unmatched junction nucleotides: 8. The CDR3 here is CSASSGLGVSYEQYF. The CDR3 DNA follows: TGCAGTGCTAGTTCGGGACTAGGTGTGTCCTACGAGCAGTACTTC.

The chain couples TRBV19 to TRBJ1-2; D ambiguous. Germline values: CDR1 LNHDA, CDR2 SQIVND (reference sequence). The CDR3 runs to 14 residues. Trimming stripped 9 bases from V and 6 bases from J, with 20 bases between. The CDR3 is CASRTDQEVNGYTF. In DNA, the CDR3 is TGTGCCAGCAGAACCGACCAAGAGGTTAATGGCTACACCTTC.

The chain carries TRBV28 and TRBJ1-2; weak D call: TRBD1 (5 bases). This CDR3 is 15 amino acids long. The germline V and J ends were trimmed by 2 bases and 1 base, with 11 bases remaining between them. Germline V gene data show CDR1 as MDHEN and CDR2 as SYDVKM. Here the CDR3 reads CASSLGGDGNYGYTF. CDR3 in DNA: TGTGCCAGCAGTTTAGGGGGGGACGGTAACTATGGCTACACCTTC.

V gene TRBV13 combines with J gene TRBJ2-3; TRBD2 matches at 14 bases. This CDR3 is built from 15 residues. The V gene's germline CDR1 is PRHDT and CDR2 FYEKMQ (reference sequence). V trimming: 6 bases; J trimming: 6 bases; junction bases outside the gene matches: 5. The CDR3 nucleotides read TGTGCCAGCAGACGACTAGCGGGGGGGCCGGATACGCAGTATTTT. Translated: CASRRLAGGPDTQYF.

The gene calls are TRBV5-4 and TRBJ2-1; 10 bases match TRBD2. V gave up 3 bases and J gave up 2 bases; unmatched junction bases: 8. Germline assignment: CDR1 SGHNT and CDR2 YYREEE (reference sequence). This CDR3 region has 17 residues. The CDR3 is CASSWALLAGPYNEQFF. As DNA, the CDR3 is TGTGCCAGCAGCTGGGCCCTACTAGCGGGACCCTACAATGAGCAGTTCTTC. Variable domain in full (rest from reference TRBV5-4 and TRBJ2-1): ETGVTQSPTHLIKTRGQQVTLRCSSQSGHNTVSWYQQALGQGPQFIFQYYREEENGRGNFPPRFSGLQFPNYSSELNVNALELDDSALYLCASSWALLAGPYNEQFFGPGTRLTVL.

The chain has TRBV7-2 and TRBJ1-2; possibly TRBD1 for D (6 bases). The CDR3 is 13 residues long. Trimming cost V 5 bases and J 5 bases, with 12 bases left between them. CDR1 and CDR2 (germline): SGHTA, FQGNSA. For the CDR3, the DNA is TGTGCCAGCAGCCTGGACAGTAATTATGGCTACACCTTC. This encodes CASSLDSNYGYTF.

The chain joins TRBV6-5 to TRBJ2-7; the D is unclear. CDR3 size: 13 residues. Germline lookup yields CDR1 MNHEY and CDR2 SVGAGI. V was cut by 4 bases and J by 2 bases, with 9 bases left in between. CDR3 sequence reads: CASSLQITYEQYF. CDR3 sequence (DNA): TGTGCCAGCAGTTTACAGATAACCTACGAGCAGTACTTC.

The J gene is TRBJ2-2, the V gene TRBV7-2; D may correspond to TRBD1 or TRBD2 (5 bases each). CDR3 length: 15 amino acids. V was cut by 2 bases and J by 4 bases, with 11 bases left in between. Germline V gene lookup returns CDR1 SGHTA and CDR2 FQGNSA. The CDR3 coding sequence is TGTGCCAGCAGCTTAATCGGGGCAGTCACCGGGGAGCTGTTTTTT. This sequence encodes CASSLIGAVTGELFF.

This clone was counted a single time. The chain joins TRBV6-5 to TRBJ1-1; TRBD1 is a possible D gene (6 bases). Trimming took off 7 bases at V and 5 bases at J, with 17 bases between the two ends. The length of the CDR3 is 14 residues. The germline gives CDR1 MNHEY, CDR2 SVGAGI. This CDR3 reads CASNLQGAGTEAFF. CDR3 in DNA: TGTGCCAGCAACTTACAGGGAGCAGGGACTGAAGCTTTCTTT.

The V gene is TRBV6-5, the J gene TRBJ2-2; D is possibly TRBD1 (6 bases). This CDR3 has 14 amino acids. V was pared by 7 bases and J by 4 bases, with 13 bases between. Germline V CDR1 and CDR2: MNHEY, SVGAGI. The CDR3 loop is CASITGTFTGELFF. CDR3 DNA sequence: TGTGCCAGCATTACAGGGACATTCACCGGGGAGCTGTTTTTT.

This chain uses TRBV5-4 with TRBJ2-1; 7 bases are a match to TRBD2. This CDR3 contains 15 residues. The V segment lost 4 bases and the J segment 0 bases; nucleotides outside the gene matches: 4. CDR1 and CDR2 from the germline V gene are SGHNT and YYREEE (reference sequence). CDR3: CASSRRGSSYNEQFF. Written as DNA, the CDR3 is TGTGCCAGCAGCCGGCGGGGGAGCTCCTACAATGAGCAGTTCTTC.

The chain has TRBV6-2 or TRBV6-3 and TRBJ2-3, with D perhaps TRBD2 (6 bases). There are 17 residues in the CDR3. The germline V gene encodes CDR1 MNHEY and CDR2 SVGEGT. V lost 2 bases, J lost 2 bases, and 17 bases lay in between. CDR3 region: CASSYPRGSTLTDTQYF. The CDR3 bases are TGTGCCAGCAGTTACCCCCGGGGGAGTACCCTCACAGATACGCAGTATTTT.

This chain connects TRBV2 to TRBJ2-7; D is uncertain. CDR1 SNHLY and CDR2 FYNNEI come from the germline V gene. V lost 2 bases to trimming and J lost 12 bases, with 14 bases between them. The CDR3 contains 12 residues. CDR3 sequence (DNA): TGTGCCAGCAGTGAATATCCGCGCTTCCCGTACTTC. The encoded protein is CASSEYPRFPYF.

V gene TRBV6-2 or TRBV6-3 combines with J gene TRBJ2-1; 14 nucleotides match TRBD2. This CDR3 comprises 15 residues. Trimming cost V 6 bases and J 10 bases; bases outside gene matches: 8. The germline V gene has CDR1 MNHEY and CDR2 SVGEGT. This CDR3 reads CASSQTSGRVREQFF. The CDR3, as DNA: TGTGCCAGCAGCCAGACTAGCGGGAGGGTTCGAGAGCAGTTCTTC.

The V gene is TRBV7-8, the J gene TRBJ2-7; 7 nucleotides line up with TRBD1. Germline-derived CDR1 and CDR2 are SGHVS and FQNEAQ. V was clipped by 8 bases and J by 3 bases; unmatched bases: 7. This CDR3 comprises 13 residues. CDR3 in amino acids: CASGSRTGYEQYF. The CDR3 DNA follows: TGTGCCAGCGGGTCCCGGACAGGCTACGAGCAGTACTTC.

This sequence joins TRBV28 and TRBJ1-2; D may be TRBD1 (6 bases). The CDR3 has 16 amino acids. Trimming took off 5 bases at V and 5 bases at J, with 21 bases between the two ends. Germline CDR1 reads MDHEN; CDR2 reads SYDVKM. CDR3 sequence reads: CASSLSVQGSRYGYTF. The CDR3 DNA is TGTGCCAGCAGTCTTTCCGTACAGGGTTCTCGGTATGGCTACACCTTC.

V usage is TRBV29-1 and J usage is TRBJ2-7; tentatively, D is TRBD1 or TRBD2 (6 bases each). Trimming pared 5 bases from V and 0 bases from J, leaving 26 bases between. The CDR3 totals 18 residues. Germline values: CDR1 SQVTM, CDR2 ANQGSEA. CDR3: CSVQGFPFQGLLSYEQYF. The CDR3, as DNA: TGCAGCGTTCAGGGGTTTCCCTTCCAGGGACTCCTCTCCTACGAGCAGTACTTC.

This chain connects TRBV1 to TRBJ2-5; the table's D call, TRBD2, has no DNA check behind it. TRBV1 is a listed pseudogene. CDR3 length: 16 amino acids. The CDR3: CTSNQGGGQLKETQYF. Written as DNA, the CDR3 is TGCACCAGCAACCAGGGCGGGGGGCAACTAAAAGAGACCCAGTACTTC.

The chain employs TRBV5-8 and TRBJ1-5; 8 bases line up with TRBD1. CDR3 length: 16 amino acids. The germline CDR1 and CDR2 sequences are SGHTS and YDEGEE. Trimming cost V 3 bases and J 4 bases; bases outside gene matches: 9. Here the CDR3 DNA reads TGTGCCAGCAGCTGGACAGGGACGGGTGGAAATCAGCCCCAGCATTTT. The encoded protein is CASSWTGTGGNQPQHF.

This clone was seen once. The chain joins TRBV7-9 to TRBJ1-6, with a weak D call TRBD1 (5 bases). Germline V gene lookup returns CDR1 SEHNR and CDR2 FQNEAQ (reference sequence). Trimming removed 5 bases from V and 7 bases from J, with 12 bases in between. The CDR3 loop spans 14 amino acids. The chain's CDR3 is CASSPVAGNSPLHF. In DNA, the CDR3 is TGTGCCAGCAGCCCAGTGGCAGGGAATTCACCCCTCCACTTT.

This rearrangement joins TRBV5-5 to TRBJ1-6, with unresolved D. Trimming removed 1 base at V and 0 bases at J, with 5 bases between. The CDR3 has 15 amino acids. Germline CDR1 SGHKS, CDR2 YYEKEE (reference sequence). This CDR3 is CASSLTSSYNSPLHF. CDR3 DNA sequence: TGTGCCAGCAGCTTGACGAGCTCCTATAATTCACCCCTCCACTTT. The full variable domain, in which reference TRBV5-5 and TRBJ1-6 provide the parts outside the CDR3, is DAGVTQSPTHLIKTRGQQVTLRCSPISGHKSVSWYQQVLGQGPQFIFQYYEKEERGRGNFPDRFSARQFPNYSSELNVNALLLGDSALYLCASSLTSSYNSPLHFGNGTRLTVT.

V is TRBV6-5 and J is TRBJ1-2, with TRBD1 matching 8 bases. The V gene end was trimmed by 7 bases and the J gene end by 6 bases; junction bases not matched to a gene: 10. This CDR3 contains 14 residues. Germline V gene lookup returns CDR1 MNHEY and CDR2 SVGAGI. CDR3 in amino acids: CASIGAGTGDGYTF. The DNA for the CDR3 is TGTGCCAGCATCGGGGCCGGGACAGGAGATGGCTACACCTTC.

About this clone: The sample carries other DNA sequences with the same CDR3. The chain employs TRBV19 and TRBJ1-6, with 7 bases fitting TRBD1. Germline lookup yields CDR1 LNHDA and CDR2 SQIVND (reference sequence). This CDR3 has 14 residues. The junction had 6 bases not matched to a gene; V was cut back by 6 bases and J by 7 bases. The DNA of the CDR3 is TGTGCCAGTAGCACCGGGACAGAGAATTCACCCCTCCACTTT. Encoded protein: CASSTGTENSPLHF.